This TCR beta chain was recovered during a study of T cell repertoires in cytomegalovirus infection. Study-wide results and limits: Carriers of CMV and the relevant HLA type were discriminated by public TCR beta frequency.

Looked up from germline, CDR1 is SGHTA and CDR2 is FQGNSA. The CDR3 spans 18 residues. J gave up 3 bases and V 4 bases, and 14 bases lay outside the gene matches. A few counts support this clonotype. The antigen remains undetermined. Each CDR3 protein gets one entry after TCRdb re-called the reads with MiXCR. This table holds roughly 640,000 distinct CDR3 sequences, around 24% found once. The source of this sequence is a human donor in good health (CMV status not recorded). Some clones in this sample may be carry-over from other donors' samples. The specimen sequenced was CD8+ T cells from PBMCs. The chain is built from TRBV7-2 and TRBJ2-3, with 9 positions matching TRBD2. In nucleotides, the CDR3 is TGTGCCAGCAGCTGGGTATCGGTGCTAGCGGGGAGAACAGATACGCAGTATTTT. Its protein product is CASSWVSVLAGRTDTQYF.